The present entry profiles one T cell receptor (beta chain) with its context. These data come from a study of shared clonotypes between healthy human individuals. The V segment lost 10 bases and the J segment 1 base; nucleotides outside the gene matches: 6. Germline loops: CDR1 SNHLY, CDR2 FYNNEI. This CDR3 comprises 14 residues. The repertoire was sequenced with immunoSEQ multiplex PCR; TCRdb's copy has only in-frame clones and lacks some. The data contain about 2.4 million clones, roughly 92% of them singletons. The clonotype originates from a man aged 18 to 29 in good health. The chain recombines TRBV2 with TRBJ1-5, with 8 positions matching TRBD1. Material for sequencing was naive CD4+ T cells sorted from blood. The subset here: CD45RA+ positively selected. The CDR3 DNA reads TGTGCCACCCAGGGGGCGGGAAGCAATCAGCCCCAGCATTTT. It yields the protein CATQGAGSNQPQHF.